A single sample gave rise to the 9 T cell receptor beta chains below, sequenced in a study of T-cell reconstitution after alpha-beta-depleted transplantation in children. As it was prepared, the TCRbeta library received unique molecular identifiers. TCRdb re-analysed the PCR reads in MiXCR, keeping a single row per CDR3 protein. The sample includes 250,000 to 400,000 distinct CDR3 sequences, roughly 25% of them seen just once. The sample was PBMCs, mostly from graft donor cells, taken 180 days after TCRalphabeta/CD19-depleted stem cell transplant. All receptors come from a male patient younger than 18 who had a stem cell transplant for acute lymphoblastic leukemia, so the T cells may come from the graft donor.

The chain recombines TRBV29-1 with TRBJ2-7; a possible D gene is TRBD2 (6 bases). The ends were cut back, 3 bases at V and 5 bases at J, with 23 bases in the middle. The CDR3 totals 16 residues. CDR1 and CDR2 (germline): SQVTM, ANQGSEA. CDR3 sequence reads: CSVDWGRGTEAHEQYF. The CDR3, as DNA: TGCAGCGTTGATTGGGGACGTGGGACTGAAGCGCACGAGCAGTACTTC.

This clonotype showed up just a few times. The rearrangement joins TRBV9 to TRBJ2-1; D is possibly TRBD2 (6 bases). Germline-derived CDR1 and CDR2 are SGDLS and YYNGEE. CDR3 length: 15 amino acids. The V gene lost 6 bases and the J gene lost 4 bases, with 17 bases spanning the gap. CDR3 loop: CASTSNGRRYNEQFF. CDR3 bases: TGTGCCAGCACCTCAAACGGGAGACGATACAATGAGCAGTTCTTC.

V and J are TRBV12-3 or TRBV12-4 and TRBJ2-5; 8 nucleotides line up with TRBD2. CDR3 length equals 14 residues. Trimming at V came to 8 bases and at J to 7 bases, leaving 12 bases not matched to a gene. CDR3: CASGALPGGGTQYF. In DNA form, the CDR3 reads TGTGCCAGCGGAGCCCTCCCGGGAGGGGGGACCCAGTACTTC.

The chain uses TRBV5-1 and TRBJ2-7; 11 positions agree with TRBD1. The CDR3 sequence is 15 residues long. Unmatched junction bases numbered 3, after V lost 2 bases and J lost 2 bases. The germline gives CDR1 SGHRS, CDR2 YFSETQ. The CDR3 region has the DNA TGCGCCAGCAGCTTCGGGGGACAGGGGGCCTACGAGCAGTACTTC. It specifies CASSFGGQGAYEQYF.

The sample holds one count of this clonotype. J is TRBJ1-4 and V is TRBV12-3 or TRBV12-4; weak D call: TRBD1 (5 bases). Trimming cost V 2 bases and J 0 bases, with 22 bases left between them. The CDR3 is made up of 20 amino acids. In DNA, the CDR3 is TGTGCCAGCAGTTTAATAATGTACGGGGGTAGGGATGCAACTAATGAAAAACTGTTTTTT. It specifies CASSLIMYGGRDATNEKLFF.

This clonotype has only a few counts. V usage is TRBV3-1 and J usage is TRBJ2-3, with 12 bases fitting TRBD2. Germline CDR1 LGHDT, CDR2 YNNKEL (reference sequence). The CDR3 totals 19 residues. V dropped 4 bases and J dropped 4; count of bases not matched to a gene: 15. CDR3 bases: TGTGCCAGCAGCCTCTTTTTTACCCTAGCGGGAGGGCCGGCAGATACGCAGTATTTT. Its protein product is CASSLFFTLAGGPADTQYF.

In its sample, this clonotype was seen many times. This chain links TRBV9 with TRBJ2-3, with D hard to call. The CDR3 extends over 16 amino acids. The V gene's germline CDR1 is SGDLS and CDR2 YYNGEE. V dropped 0 bases and J dropped 3 bases, with 14 bases sitting between them. CDR3 DNA sequence: TGTGCCAGCAGCGTAGAGTGGGCGCATGGTACAGATACGCAGTATTTT. The encoded protein is CASSVEWAHGTDTQYF.

This clonotype has just a few counts. At one of its ends the junction is not consistent with the germline gene, which may arise from a read error. This rearrangement joins TRBV7-6 to TRBJ1-1, with TRBD1 matching over 9 bases. CDR1 SGHVS and CDR2 FNYEAQ come from the germline V gene. The CDR3 has 16 amino acids. CDR3 protein: CAISLRDRVRNTEAFF. DNA for the CDR3: TGTGCCATCAGCTTGCGGGACAGGGTGAGGAACACTGAAGCTTTCTTT. Using reference TRBV7-6 and TRBJ1-1 for the parts outside the CDR3, the full variable domain is GAGVSQSPRYKVTKRGQDVALRCDPISGHVSLYWYRQALGQGPEFLTYFNYEAQQDKSGLPNDRFSAERPEGSISTLTIQRTEQRDSAMYRCAISLRDRVRNTEAFFGQGTRLTVV.

This clonotype showed up just a few times. J is TRBJ2-3 and V is TRBV24-1; D possibly matches TRBD1 or TRBD2 (5 bases each). The CDR3 length is 13 residues. Germline CDR1 and CDR2: KGHDR and SFDVKD. Trimming shortened V by 7 bases and J by 3 bases, and 10 bases separated the two germline ends. The CDR3 loop is CATSQGETDTQYF. The CDR3 DNA reads TGTGCCACCAGCCAGGGAGAGACAGATACGCAGTATTTT.